The clone carrying this T cell receptor (beta chain) came up many times. Its specificity is unknown. These data are taken from a study of T cells in Graves' hyperthyroidism and ophthalmopathy. Inclusion characteristics of ophthalmopathy patients comprised a Clinical Activity Score of at least 3, a NOSPECS grade of at least 4, and duration under 3 months. For the diagnoses, clinical symptoms, serum thyroxine and TRAb, thyroid ultrasound and orbital computed tomography were used. Whole-study results and caveats: Ophthalmopathy, which appeared later, was predicted by the model a median about 6.8 months before onset.

V was clipped by 5 bases and J by 4 bases, with 10 bases between them. Germline CDR1 and CDR2: SEHNR and FQNEAQ (reference sequence). The CDR3 is made up of 13 amino acids. Amplification targeted TCR beta CDR3 regions from RNA transcripts. Initially, a first-round RT-PCR of the TCR CDR3 employed the HTBI primer set. TCRdb re-analysed the multiplex PCR reads in MiXCR, keeping a single row per CDR3 protein. The sample has some 350,000 distinct CDR3 sequences, roughly 13% seen once. Sequencing was carried out using blood. The rearrangement uses TRBV7-9 and TRBJ2-3, with D hard to call. The source of this sequence is a woman between 40 and 55 years old with Graves' ophthalmopathy. The CDR3 DNA reads as TGTGCCAGCAGCACCCAAAACGCAGATACGCAGTATTTT. Encoded protein: CASSTQNADTQYF.